The clone carrying this T cell receptor (beta chain) has a handful of counts. The target antigen is unknown. Each CDR3 protein gets one entry after TCRdb re-called the RT-PCR reads with MiXCR. The data contain about 650,000 distinct CDR3 sequences, 12% to 15% of them singletons. This record comes from a study of response to subunit inactivated influenza vaccine. Study-wide results and limits: Authors suggested few new T cells are recruited by each seasonal influenza vaccination.

This receptor was identified in a man aged 50 to 60 who received an inactivated influenza vaccine. This sample comprised PBMCs from blood, obtained roughly 15 days before vaccination.

The CDR3 DNA is TGTGCCAGCAGTGATGGGGACAGGGGCTTATCTAATGAAAAACTGTTTTTT. It encodes CASSDGDRGLSNEKLFF. The rearrangement links TRBV25-1 to TRBJ1-4, with 10 bases identical to TRBD1. This CDR3 has 17 amino acids. CDR1 and CDR2 from the germline V gene are MGHDK and SYGVNS. V shed 3 bases, J shed 3 bases, and the junction held 7 bases outside the gene matches.